What follows describes a single T cell receptor beta chain. This CDR3 has 18 amino acids. From germline, CDR1 is SEHNR and CDR2 FQNEAQ (reference sequence). The V end was cut by 0 bases, the J end by 0 bases, with 14 bases between. The data were obtained in a study of Graves' ophthalmopathy and Graves' hyperthyroidism. Overall study context: Stable hyperthyroidism meant no progression to ophthalmopathy within 18 months of follow-up.

Amplifying from RNA transcripts, the study obtained TCR beta CDR3 regions. HTBI-primed RT-PCR formed the first round, and a multiplex PCR formed the second. One entry per CDR3 protein results from TCRdb running MiXCR on the multiplex PCR reads. The sample comprises 500,000 to 600,000 distinct CDR3 sequences, less than 45% of which are singletons, and 3.5% to 4.5% rests with the top ten. Clinicians diagnosed using symptoms, serum thyroxine, TRAb, thyroid ultrasound and orbital computed tomography. This clonotype was obtained from an adult man with Graves' hyperthyroidism. The chain links TRBV7-9 to TRBJ1-4; D is unclear. Sequenced input: peripheral blood or thyroid tissue (not recorded which). In DNA, the CDR3 is TGTGCCAGCAGCTTAGCGGACTCGCTGCTTGCAACTAATGAAAAACTGTTTTTT. Translation: CASSLADSLLATNEKLFF.